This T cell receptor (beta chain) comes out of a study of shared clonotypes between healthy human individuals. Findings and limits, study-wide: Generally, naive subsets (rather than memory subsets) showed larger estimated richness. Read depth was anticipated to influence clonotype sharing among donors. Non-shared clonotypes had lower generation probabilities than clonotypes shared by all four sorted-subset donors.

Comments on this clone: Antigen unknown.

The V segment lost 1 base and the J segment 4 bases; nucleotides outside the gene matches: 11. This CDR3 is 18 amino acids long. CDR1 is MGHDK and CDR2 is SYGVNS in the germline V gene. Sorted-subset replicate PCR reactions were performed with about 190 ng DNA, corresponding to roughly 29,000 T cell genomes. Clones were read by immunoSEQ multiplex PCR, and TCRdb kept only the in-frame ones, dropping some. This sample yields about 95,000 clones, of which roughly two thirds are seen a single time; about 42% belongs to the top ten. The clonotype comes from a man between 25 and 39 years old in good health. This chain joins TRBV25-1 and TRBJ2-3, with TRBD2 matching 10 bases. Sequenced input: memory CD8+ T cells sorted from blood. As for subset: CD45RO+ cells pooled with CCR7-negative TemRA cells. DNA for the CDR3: TGTGCCAGCAGTGAATGGGCAGCGGGAGGGCCGGACGCAGATACGCAGTATTTT. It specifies CASSEWAAGGPDADTQYF.